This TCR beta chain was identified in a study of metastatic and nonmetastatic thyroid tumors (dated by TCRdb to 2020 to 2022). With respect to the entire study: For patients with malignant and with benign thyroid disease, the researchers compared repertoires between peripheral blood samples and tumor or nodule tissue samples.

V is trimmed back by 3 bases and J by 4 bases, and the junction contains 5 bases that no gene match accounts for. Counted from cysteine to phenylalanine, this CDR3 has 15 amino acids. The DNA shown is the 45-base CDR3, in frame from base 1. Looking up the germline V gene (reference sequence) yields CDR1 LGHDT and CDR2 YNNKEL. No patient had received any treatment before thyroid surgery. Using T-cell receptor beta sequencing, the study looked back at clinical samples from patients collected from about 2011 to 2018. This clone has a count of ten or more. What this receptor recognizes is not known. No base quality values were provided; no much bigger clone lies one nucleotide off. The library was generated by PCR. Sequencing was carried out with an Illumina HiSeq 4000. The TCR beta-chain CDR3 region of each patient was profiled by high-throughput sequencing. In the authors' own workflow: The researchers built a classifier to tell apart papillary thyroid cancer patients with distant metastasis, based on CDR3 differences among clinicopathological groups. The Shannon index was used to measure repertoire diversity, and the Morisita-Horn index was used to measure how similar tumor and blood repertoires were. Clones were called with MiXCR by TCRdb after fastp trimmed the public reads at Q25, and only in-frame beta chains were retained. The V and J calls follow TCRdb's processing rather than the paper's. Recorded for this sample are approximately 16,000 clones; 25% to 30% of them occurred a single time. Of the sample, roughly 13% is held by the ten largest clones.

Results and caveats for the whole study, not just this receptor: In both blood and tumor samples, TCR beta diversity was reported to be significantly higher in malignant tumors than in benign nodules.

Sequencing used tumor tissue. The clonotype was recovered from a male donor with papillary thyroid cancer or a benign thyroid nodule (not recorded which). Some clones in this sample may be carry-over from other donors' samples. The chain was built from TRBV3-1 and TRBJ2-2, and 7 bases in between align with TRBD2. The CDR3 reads CASSHRLAVTGELFF. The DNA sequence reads TGTGCCAGCAGCCACCGACTAGCTGTCACCGGGGAGCTGTTTTTT. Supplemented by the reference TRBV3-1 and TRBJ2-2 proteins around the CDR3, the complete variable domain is DTAVSQTPKYLVTQMGNDKSIKCEQNLGHDTMYWYKQDSKKFLKIMFSYNNKELIINETVPNRFSPKSPDKAHLNLHINSLELGDSAVYFCASSHRLAVTGELFFGEGSRLTVL.